The present entry profiles one T cell receptor beta chain with its context. Trimming pared 6 bases from V and 9 bases from J, leaving 12 bases between. The CDR3 has 13 amino acids. Germline CDR1 and CDR2: MNHNY and SVGAGI (reference sequence). These data come from a study of blood T cell repertoires in COVID-19. About the research overall: The cDNA or gDNA used as material had been derived from T cells, B-cell-depleted T cells, or PBMCs.

Original processing notes: Estimated nucleated cell counts came from reference gene primer amplification. Assay: immunoSEQ multiplex PCR; the TCRdb copy retains only in-frame clones and omits some. Clonal size and the V and J genes are those of that table, whereas D and trimming came from the DNA. There are 90,000 to 150,000 clones in the sample; 85% to 90% occur only once, and 25% to 30% lies in the top ten. This sequence joins TRBV6-6 and TRBJ1-6; D remains ambiguous. The sequenced material came from peripheral blood. The sequence derives from a man aged 70 or older with active or convalescent COVID-19. The CDR3 region has the DNA TGTGCCAGCAGGCCCAGATCCCTTTCACCCCTCCACTTT. As protein: CASRPRSLSPLHF.